These T cell receptor beta chains were read from a single sample in a study of T cells in Graves' hyperthyroidism and ophthalmopathy. TCRdb recomputed calls from the multiplex PCR reads with MiXCR, one row per CDR3 protein. The data hold 400,000 to 600,000 distinct CDR3 sequences, with 15% to 20% observed a single time. The specimen sequenced was blood. These receptors originate from a woman aged 25-40 years with Graves' ophthalmopathy. The conserved cysteine and the conserved F or W are not part of the CDR3 here. Clone size is given for some rows only: seen once, a few or many times, or a class if the clone is expanded.

clone_size v_call cdr3_aa
- TRBV6-1 ASKWTGGNEQF
many TRBV7-9 ASSLALGQGNYT
- TRBV6-2/TRBV6-3 ASSSRGVFSYEQY
many TRBV9 ASSVDRASYEQY
many TRBV2 ASRPGQGLQDTQY
- TRBV12-3/TRBV12-4 ASRLAVSYNEQF
- TRBV29-1 SVEDHMAVRYIQY
- TRBV9 ASSATGQNQPQH
- TRBV3-1 ASSHTNEQF
many TRBV7-8 ASSSPANLGETQY
- TRBV7-8 ASSSRPYGLAGGTDTQY
many TRBV18 ASSLAGQGRSYEQY
few TRBV20-1 SANAGTDREAFYGYT
- TRBV2 ASKADEKLF
many TRBV20-1 SARDLGQGARNQPQH
- TRBV10-3 AISLGQPVGANVLT
- TRBV28 ASSLSAGGEKLF
many TRBV29-1 SATRDSSYEQY
many TRBV7-2 ASSPYGSGTSYEQY
many TRBV27 ASSFRGGTEAF
- TRBV3-1 ASSQTGLAAKGDEQF
- TRBV7-2 ASSQRLGNTGELF
- TRBV10-2 ASSDMGLGETQY
few TRBV19 ASGRQGAGANVLT
few TRBV2 ASIGGLAKNIQY
few TRBV7-9 ASSWGEGEQY
many TRBV9 ASSVGKRGLPGEAF
many TRBV20-1 SAGLAGRTLDNEQF
few TRBV19 ASSRQPQGSYEQY
many TRBV28 ASSLMRTSTDTQY
few TRBV7-9 ASSSPPSRGQETQY
once TRBV5-1 ASSLDRGEYGYT
- TRBV25-1 ASSESPNFYGYT
few TRBV5-1 ASSPDSSSDYEQY
few TRBV9 ASSATPSVGGNQPQH
- TRBV29-1 SGGGWQETQY
many TRBV6-2/TRBV6-3 ASSYPRLTPETQY
- TRBV5-1 ASRRTGMGQETQY
- TRBV5-6 ASSSGQGARYTEAF
- TRBV7-8 ASTPGGAYSEKLF
few TRBV12-3/TRBV12-4 ASSLGGQEPYEQY
- TRBV20-1 SARDLVKNIQY
- TRBV7-9 ASSRDTYSGANVLT
- TRBV5-1 ASSTRAGTGDTGELF